The 29 T cell receptor beta chains below all came from one sample that was sequenced in a study of blood T cell repertoires in COVID-19. The method was immunoSEQ multiplex PCR; TCRdb's version includes in-frame clones alone and lacks a portion of them. Of about 69,000 clones listed, over 70% are singletons. The sequenced sample was peripheral blood. These receptors were taken from a man in his sixties with acute or convalescent COVID-19.

The chain uses TRBV16 and TRBJ1-1; D remains unclear. Deletions cut 4 bases from V and 8 bases from J, with 11 bases between. The CDR3 runs to 12 residues. Per germline, CDR1 KGHSY and CDR2 FQNENV. CDR3 sequence reads: CASSRETVEAFF. In nucleotides, the CDR3 is TGTGCCAGCAGCCGAGAAACAGTCGAAGCTTTCTTT. Drawing the rest from reference TRBV16 and TRBJ1-1, the complete variable domain is GEEVAQTPKHLVRGEGQKAKLYCAPIKGHSYVFWYQQVLKNEFKFLISFQNENVFDETGMPKERFSAKCLPNSPCSLEIQATKLEDSAVYFCASSRETVEAFFGQGTRLTVV.

The J gene is TRBJ1-2, the V gene TRBV5-6, with 9 bases fitting TRBD1. V dropped 6 bases and J dropped 3; count of bases not matched to a gene: 9. Germline V lookup: CDR1 SGHDT, CDR2 YYEEEE. This CDR3 has 15 amino acids. The CDR3: CASKKPGQGYYGYTF. CDR3 coding DNA: TGTGCCAGCAAAAAACCGGGACAGGGTTACTATGGCTACACCTTC.

The V and J genes are TRBV5-6 and TRBJ1-1; D gene unclear. Germline values: CDR1 SGHDT, CDR2 YYEEEE. V was pared by 4 bases and J by 0 bases, with 7 bases between. This CDR3 region has 13 residues. The CDR3 DNA reads as TGTGCCAGCAGCACCACACTGAACACTGAAGCTTTCTTT. It specifies CASSTTLNTEAFF.

Regarding this clone: At one boundary the junction diverges from the germline segment, which might be a read error. The chain uses TRBV6-6 and TRBJ1-5; a weak D match, TRBD1 (5 bases). The CDR3 length is 14 residues. Germline assignment: CDR1 MNHNY and CDR2 SVGAGI (reference sequence). The CDR3 here is CASSNSGSGQPQHF. The CDR3 DNA follows: TGTGCCAGCAGTAACTCAGGGAGCGGACAGCCCCAGCATTTT.

The chain recombines TRBV4-3 with TRBJ1-1; D is perhaps TRBD1 (6 bases). CDR3 length: 14 amino acids. Germline CDR1 LGHNA, CDR2 YSLEER. Trimming left V 1 base short and J 0 bases short, with 6 bases between. The CDR3 DNA sequence: TGCGCCAGCAGCCAAGGGACAGTGAACACTGAAGCTTTCTTT. Translated: CASSQGTVNTEAFF.

The V gene is TRBV7-6, the J gene TRBJ1-6, with 7 bases fitting TRBD1. In germline, CDR1 is SGHVS, CDR2 FNYEAQ. The CDR3 sequence is 17 residues long. V gave up 1 base and J gave up 3 bases; unmatched junction bases: 6. For the CDR3, the DNA is TGTGCCAGCAGCTTAGGGGACAGCCCGCTCTATAATTCACCCCTCCACTTT. This gives the protein CASSLGDSPLYNSPLHF.

The V call is TRBV11-2, the J call TRBJ1-2; D call uncertain. From germline, CDR1 is SGHAT and CDR2 FQNNGV. CDR3 size: 15 residues. Trimming stripped 5 bases from V and 4 bases from J, with 17 bases between. CDR3 sequence reads: CASSLSNGVAYGYTF. CDR3 DNA sequence: TGTGCCAGCAGCCTCAGTAACGGGGTGGCCTATGGCTACACCTTC. Together with reference TRBV11-2 and TRBJ1-2, the CDR3 gives the full variable domain: EAGVAQSPRYKIIEKRQSVAFWCNPISGHATLYWYQQILGQGPKLLIQFQNNGVVDDSQLPKDRFSAERLKGVDSTLKIQPAKLEDSAVYLCASSLSNGVAYGYTFGSGTRLTVV.

This clone showed up just a few times. The J gene is TRBJ2-7, the V gene TRBV6-5; the D gene is possibly TRBD2 (6 bases). The CDR3 totals 11 residues. The V end was cut by 6 bases, the J end by 4 bases, with 7 bases between. Per the germline V gene, CDR1 is MNHEY and CDR2 is SVGAGI. CDR3 DNA sequence: TGTGCCAGCAGCGCGGGGTACGAGCAGTACTTC. Protein sequence: CASSAGYEQYF.

This clone has just one count. The chain uses TRBV6-6 and TRBJ2-7; a possible D gene is TRBD1 (6 bases). Germline-derived CDR1 and CDR2 are MNHNY and SVGAGI (reference sequence). V lost 6 bases to trimming and J lost 8 bases, with 14 bases between them. This CDR3 comprises 12 residues. CDR3 region: CASSHRALKQYF. The CDR3 DNA reads TGTGCCAGCAGCCACAGGGCCTTGAAGCAGTACTTC.

The V call is TRBV2, the J call TRBJ1-4, with D tentatively TRBD1 (6 bases). Germline values: CDR1 SNHLY, CDR2 FYNNEI. This CDR3 region has 13 residues. V lost 4 bases and J lost 8, with 11 bases in between. CDR3 region: CASSVGQSEKLFF. The CDR3 region has the DNA TGTGCCAGCAGTGTAGGACAGTCCGAAAAACTGTTTTTT.

The chain employs TRBV5-1 and TRBJ2-5; no reliable D call. Trimming removed 4 bases from V and 3 bases from J, with 4 bases in between. The germline V gene encodes CDR1 SGHRS and CDR2 YFSETQ. The CDR3 has 11 amino acids. CDR3 nucleotide sequence: TGCGCCAGCAGCGTAGAAGAGACCCAGTACTTC. Protein sequence: CASSVEETQYF. The full variable domain, rest sourced from reference TRBV5-1 and TRBJ2-5, is KAGVTQTPRYLIKTRGQQVTLSCSPISGHRSVSWYQQTPGQGLQFLFEYFSETQRNKGNFPGRFSGRQFSNSRSEMNVSTLELGDSALYLCASSVEETQYFGPGTRLLVL.

The chain links TRBV12-3 or TRBV12-4 to TRBJ1-3; the D gene is possibly TRBD1 (5 bases). The CDR3 sequence is 13 residues long. Trimming pared 4 bases from V and 5 bases from J, leaving 9 bases between. CDR3 region: CASSSNRRNTIYF. CDR3 sequence (DNA): TGTGCCAGCAGTTCGAACAGGCGAAACACCATATATTTT.

The chain recombines TRBV5-8 with TRBJ2-3; the D gene is possibly TRBD1 (5 bases). Germline-derived CDR1 and CDR2 are SGHTS and YDEGEE. The germline V and J ends were trimmed by 2 bases and 4 bases, with 8 bases remaining between them. This CDR3 region has 13 residues. CDR3 amino acids: CASSFPGPDTQYF. As DNA, the CDR3 is TGTGCCAGCAGCTTTCCAGGGCCAGATACGCAGTATTTT.

This chain connects TRBV5-6 to TRBJ2-5; TRBD1 matches at 7 bases. J was trimmed by 4 bases and V by 6 bases; bases with no gene match: 9. Germline CDR1 and CDR2: SGHDT and YYEEEE. This CDR3 is 14 amino acids long. CDR3 nucleotides: TGTGCCAGCAAACGGACAGGCGGTGGAGAGACCCAGTACTTC. Its protein is CASKRTGGGETQYF. Combining the CDR3 with reference TRBV5-6 and TRBJ2-5 gives the whole variable domain DAGVTQSPTHLIKTRGQQVTLRCSPKSGHDTVSWYQQALGQGPQFIFQYYEEEERQRGNFPDRFSGHQFPNYSSELNVNALLLGDSALYLCASKRTGGGETQYFGPGTRLLVL.

J is TRBJ1-5 and V is TRBV6-2 or TRBV6-3; D perhaps matches TRBD1 (5 bases). Trimming removed 5 bases at V and 4 bases at J, with 21 bases between. Per germline, CDR1 MNHEY and CDR2 SVGEGT. The CDR3 has 17 residues. The CDR3 reads CASSVGGTVLRNQPQHF. CDR3 in DNA: TGTGCCAGCAGTGTTGGGGGGACCGTTTTGCGAAATCAGCCCCAGCATTTT.

The chain recombines TRBV6-2 or TRBV6-3 with TRBJ2-2; 8 bases fit TRBD1. V shed 2 bases, J shed 5 bases, and the junction held 7 bases outside the gene matches. The CDR3 has 16 amino acids. The germline gives CDR1 MNHEY, CDR2 SVGEGT. In DNA form, the CDR3 reads TGTGCCAGCAGTTACCCTTTAAACAGGGGGACCGGGGAGCTGTTTTTT. Encoded protein: CASSYPLNRGTGELFF.

V is TRBV18 and J is TRBJ1-3; D perhaps matches TRBD1 (5 bases). CDR1 is KGHSH and CDR2 is LQKENI in the germline V gene. Trimming removed 3 bases at V and 4 bases at J, with 10 bases between. The CDR3 is 14 amino acids. The CDR3 sequence is CASSPDQGGNTIYF. Here the CDR3 DNA reads TGTGCCAGCTCACCGGACCAGGGAGGAAACACCATATATTTT.

The chain is built from TRBV7-2 and TRBJ2-5; the match to TRBD2 covers 10 bases. The CDR3 is made up of 16 amino acids. Germline V CDR1 and CDR2: SGHTA, FQGNSA. Trimming removed 1 base from V and 2 bases from J; junction bases left unmatched: 4. The CDR3: CASSLGVSGGQETQYF. The CDR3 DNA reads as TGTGCCAGCAGCTTAGGGGTTAGCGGGGGGCAAGAGACCCAGTACTTC. The full variable domain, with the rest looked up from reference TRBV7-2 and TRBJ2-5, is GAGVSQSPSNKVTEKGKDVELRCDPISGHTALYWYRQSLGQGLEFLIYFQGNSAPDKSGLPSDRFSAERTGGSVSTLTIQRTQQEDSAVYLCASSLGVSGGQETQYFGPGTRLLVL.

The chain links TRBV7-8 to TRBJ2-2, with D tentatively TRBD1 (5 bases). The CDR3 runs 13 residues. Looked up from germline, CDR1 is SGHVS and CDR2 is FQNEAQ. With 1 base removed from V and 5 bases from J, the gap between germline ends came to 5 bases. In DNA, the CDR3 is TGTGCCAGCAGCTTAGACAGGACCGGGGAGCTGTTTTTT. Its protein is CASSLDRTGELFF.

This clone was recorded a few times. This sequence joins TRBV14 and TRBJ1-3; no definite D call. Germline CDR1 and CDR2: SGHDN and FVKESK. Trimming left V 1 base short and J 0 bases short, with 7 bases between. The CDR3 totals 15 residues. The CDR3 here is CASSQAFSSGNTIYF. The CDR3 DNA reads as TGTGCCAGCAGCCAAGCCTTTAGCTCTGGAAACACCATATATTTT.

V gene TRBV7-2 combines with J gene TRBJ2-7, with D perhaps matching TRBD2 (5 bases). The V end was cut by 4 bases, the J end by 6 bases, with 7 bases between. This CDR3 has 11 residues. Germline CDR1 reads SGHTA; CDR2 reads FQGNSA. In DNA, the CDR3 is TGTGCCAGCAGCTACGCGGGCGAGCAGTACTTC. This codes for CASSYAGEQYF.

The V and J genes are TRBV7-2 and TRBJ1-5, with 7 bases lining up with TRBD1. After removal of 5 bases from V and 4 bases from J, the junction contained 8 bases not matched to a gene. Germline V lookup: CDR1 SGHTA, CDR2 FQGNSA. This CDR3 has 15 amino acids. CDR3 DNA: TGTGCCAGCAGCCCCACCCTGACAGGGAATCAGCCCCAGCATTTT. Translation gives CASSPTLTGNQPQHF.

The J gene is TRBJ2-3, the V gene TRBV6-5; D is unresolved. The CDR3 length is 11 residues. V was trimmed by 7 bases and J by 6 bases, leaving 8 bases between them. The germline V gene has CDR1 MNHEY and CDR2 SVGAGI. The chain's CDR3 is CASTRQDTQYF. CDR3 DNA: TGTGCCAGCACCCGCCAGGATACGCAGTATTTT.

This chain links TRBV15 with TRBJ1-2; TRBD1 matches 9 bases. The V gene's germline CDR1 is LNHNV and CDR2 YYDKDF (reference sequence). The ends lost 0 bases at V and 0 bases at J; junction bases unmatched: 8. The CDR3 length is 18 residues. The CDR3 sequence is CATSRDLGQGIANYGYTF. The CDR3 nucleotides read TGTGCCACCAGCAGAGATTTAGGACAGGGGATAGCTAACTATGGCTACACCTTC.

By sample share, this clone is medium-sized. J is TRBJ2-7 and V is TRBV6-5; D is possibly TRBD1 (5 bases). The germline CDR1 and CDR2 sequences are MNHEY and SVGAGI. CDR3 length: 12 residues. Trimming took 8 bases from V and 4 from J, leaving 12 bases between them. CDR3 nucleotide sequence: TGTGCCAGCTGCGACAGAGCTTACGAGCAGTACTTC. This sequence encodes CASCDRAYEQYF.

V usage is TRBV11-2 and J usage is TRBJ2-5; TRBD1 aligns across 7 bases. J was trimmed by 2 bases and V by 1 base; bases with no gene match: 7. Germline loops: CDR1 SGHAT, CDR2 FQNNGV. The CDR3 consists of 16 residues. This chain's CDR3 is CASSLGYRGDQETQYF. In DNA, the CDR3 is TGTGCCAGCAGCTTAGGCTACAGGGGTGATCAAGAGACCCAGTACTTC.

This clone was observed a handful of times. This chain uses TRBV2 with TRBJ1-3; tentatively, D is TRBD1 (5 bases). Germline CDR1 SNHLY, CDR2 FYNNEI. V lost 8 bases and J 9 bases, leaving 20 bases between the germline ends. The CDR3 covers 14 residues. CDR3 in amino acids: CASLISGSAGTIYF. In DNA, the CDR3 is TGTGCCAGCCTTATTTCAGGGTCTGCTGGCACCATATATTTT.

With respect to this clone: Additional DNA sequences in this sample encode the identical CDR3. The chain recombines TRBV10-2 with TRBJ1-2; the D gene is possibly TRBD1 (6 bases). CDR1 and CDR2 (germline): WSHSY, SAAADI. V was shortened by 4 bases and J by 3 bases, with 9 bases between the two germline ends. The CDR3 is made up of 13 amino acids. The CDR3 DNA is TGCGCCAGCAGTGGACAGGTGGACTATGGCTACACCTTC. Translated: CASSGQVDYGYTF.

The chain joins TRBV24-1 to TRBJ2-3; 11 positions agree with TRBD2. The CDR3 loop spans 16 amino acids. V lost 2 bases and J lost 0; bases outside the gene matches: 0. CDR1 is KGHDR, CDR2 SFDVKD, per germline. CDR3 DNA: TGTGCCACCAGTGATTGGACTAGCGGGAGCACAGATACGCAGTATTTT. It translates to CATSDWTSGSTDTQYF.